The TCR beta chain under discussion was sequenced for a study of T cell responses to AZD1222 COVID-19 vaccine. Study-level results: Spike-specific TCR breadth rose after two AZD1222 doses, and depth rose as well. At 160-218 and 743-854, vaccine-associated CD4 TCRs were dominant, and they spanned spike. Nearly half of the spike-specific TCRs reportedly recognize variant regions that carry no mutations.

V lost 5 bases and J 0 bases, leaving 8 bases between the germline ends. From germline, CDR1 is SGHTA and CDR2 FQGNSA. This CDR3 comprises 15 residues. This clone was seen only once. Antigen unknown. Assay: immunoSEQ multiplex PCR; the TCRdb copy retains only in-frame clones and omits some. Among about 220,000 clones listed, roughly 91% were seen once. The sequence was collected from an adult in good health. J is TRBJ1-6 and V is TRBV7-2; D is unresolved. The specimen was peripheral blood, collected on day 0 of MenACWY control vaccination. Here the CDR3 reads CASSQQSSYNSPLHF. The DNA for the CDR3 is TGTGCCAGCAGCCAACAAAGCTCCTATAATTCACCCCTCCACTTT.